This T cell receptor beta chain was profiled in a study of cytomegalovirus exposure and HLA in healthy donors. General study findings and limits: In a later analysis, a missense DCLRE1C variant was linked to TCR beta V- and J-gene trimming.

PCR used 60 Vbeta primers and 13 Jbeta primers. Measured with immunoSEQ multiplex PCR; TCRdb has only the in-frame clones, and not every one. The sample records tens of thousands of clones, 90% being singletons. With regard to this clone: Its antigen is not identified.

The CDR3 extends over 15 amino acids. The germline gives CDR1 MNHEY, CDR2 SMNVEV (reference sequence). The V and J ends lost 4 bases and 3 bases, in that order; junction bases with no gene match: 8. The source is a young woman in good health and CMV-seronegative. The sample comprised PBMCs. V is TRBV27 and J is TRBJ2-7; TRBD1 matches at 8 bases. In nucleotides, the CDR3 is TGTGCCAGCAGTTCAAAGGACAGGGTTTACTACGAGCAGTACTTC. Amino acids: CASSSKDRVYYEQYF.